Below, 7 T cell receptor beta chains from the same sample are listed, as sequenced in a study of early T cells in non-severe SARS-CoV-2 infection. From the 5' RACE reads, TCRdb called clonotypes with MiXCR, one entry per CDR3 protein. The data hold 80,000 to 95,000 distinct CDR3 sequences, with roughly 13% observed a single time. Sequenced: whole blood. These receptors were collected from an adult who was a healthcare worker with PCR-confirmed SARS-CoV-2 infection or an uninfected control (not recorded which).

The gene calls are TRBV7-9 and TRBJ1-5; D is possibly TRBD1 (5 bases). The CDR3 covers 14 residues. Trimming cost V 3 bases and J 3 bases, with 9 bases left between them. Germline CDR1 SEHNR, CDR2 FQNEAQ (reference sequence). The CDR3 reads CASSLRDDNQPQHF. The CDR3 nucleotides are TGTGCCAGCAGCTTGAGGGACGACAATCAGCCCCAGCATTTT.

J is TRBJ2-2 and V is TRBV11-2; 8 bases line up with TRBD2. Trimming at V came to 6 bases and at J to 6 bases, leaving 9 bases not matched to a gene. CDR1 SGHAT and CDR2 FQNNGV come from the germline V gene. The CDR3 loop spans 15 amino acids. CDR3 amino acids: CASRTIAGSAGELFF. As DNA, the CDR3 is TGTGCCAGCAGGACCATAGCGGGAAGCGCCGGGGAGCTGTTTTTT. Drawing the rest from reference TRBV11-2 and TRBJ2-2, the complete variable domain is EAGVAQSPRYKIIEKRQSVAFWCNPISGHATLYWYQQILGQGPKLLIQFQNNGVVDDSQLPKDRFSAERLKGVDSTLKIQPAKLEDSAVYLCASRTIAGSAGELFFGEGSRLTVL.

The chain recombines TRBV11-2 with TRBJ2-5, with 9 bases fitting TRBD1. J gave up 2 bases and V 3 bases, and 4 bases lay outside the gene matches. The CDR3 is made up of 15 amino acids. In germline, CDR1 is SGHAT, CDR2 FQNNGV. In DNA, the CDR3 is TGTGCCAGCAGCTTGGTGACAGGGGGACAAGAGACCCAGTACTTC. Its protein is CASSLVTGGQETQYF.

This clonotype was seen a few times. V usage is TRBV29-1 and J usage is TRBJ1-2, with D hard to call. The CDR3 has 11 residues. The germline V and J ends were trimmed by 4 bases and 6 bases, with 9 bases remaining between them. The germline V gene encodes CDR1 SQVTM and CDR2 ANQGSEA. Here the CDR3 DNA reads TGCAGCGTTGTAATATCGGATGGCTACACCTTC. This translates into CSVVISDGYTF. Complete variable domain (other parts from reference TRBV29-1 and TRBJ1-2): SAVISQKPSRDICQRGTSLTIQCQVDSQVTMMFWYRQQPGQSLTLIATANQGSEATYESGFVIDKFPISRPNLTFSTLTVSNMSPEDSSIYLCSVVISDGYTFGSGTRLTVV.

In its sample, this clonotype was seen a few times. The J gene is TRBJ2-7, the V gene TRBV5-4, with TRBD1 matching 10 bases. The CDR3 extends over 15 amino acids. Unmatched junction bases numbered 6, after V lost 4 bases and J lost 2 bases. Germline V CDR1 and CDR2: SGHNT, YYREEE (reference sequence). This CDR3 is CASSRPGQGPYEQYF. DNA for the CDR3: TGTGCCAGCAGCCGTCCGGGACAGGGGCCCTACGAGCAGTACTTC. The full variable domain, with the rest looked up from reference TRBV5-4 and TRBJ2-7, is ETGVTQSPTHLIKTRGQQVTLRCSSQSGHNTVSWYQQALGQGPQFIFQYYREEENGRGNFPPRFSGLQFPNYSSELNVNALELDDSALYLCASSRPGQGPYEQYFGPGTRLTVT.

The chain combines TRBV9 with TRBJ2-1; D is uncertain. The CDR3 is 17 residues long. V lost 4 bases and J lost 1, with 18 bases in between. Per the germline V gene, CDR1 is SGDLS and CDR2 is YYNGEE. The CDR3 coding sequence is TGTGCCAGCAGCCTTCCGGGTAATCTAGGGTCCTACAATGAGCAGTTCTTC. Residues: CASSLPGNLGSYNEQFF.

The DNA of the CDR3 is TGTGCCAGCAGTTTTGACACCTGGACAGGGTCCTACGAGCAGTACTTC. Amino acid sequence: CASSFDTWTGSYEQYF. The chain is built from TRBV12-3 or TRBV12-4 and TRBJ2-7; 8 nucleotides line up with TRBD1. V dropped 3 bases and J dropped 1; count of bases not matched to a gene: 8. The CDR3 totals 16 residues.